These 22 T cell receptor beta chains originate from one sample sequenced in a study of cytotoxic CD8 clonotypes in ibrutinib-treated CLL. The protocol was immunoSEQ multiplex PCR, while the TCRdb copy is restricted to in-frame clones and leaves out a portion. The repertoire holds around 60,000 clones, with 57% as singletons. This specimen was PBMCs, taken after 12 months of ibrutinib treatment. These TCRs come from a human donor with chronic lymphocytic leukemia.

The chain couples TRBV10-3 to TRBJ2-7; no clear D. CDR3 size: 12 residues. CDR1 ENHRY and CDR2 SYGVKD come from the germline V gene. With 6 bases removed from V and 5 bases from J, the gap between germline ends came to 11 bases. CDR3 nucleotides: TGTGCCATCAGCCCCTCCGGTCACGAGCAGTACGTC. The encoded protein is CAISPSGHEQYV.

J is TRBJ2-4 and V is TRBV18; 9 bases map to TRBD1. CDR3 length: 16 amino acids. J was trimmed by 3 bases and V by 6 bases; bases with no gene match: 9. Germline loops: CDR1 KGHSH, CDR2 LQKENI. The CDR3 reads CASSGTGTLFKNIQYF. The CDR3 coding sequence is TGTGCCAGCTCCGGGACAGGGACCCTATTCAAAAACATTCAGTACTTC. Variable domain in full (rest from reference TRBV18 and TRBJ2-4): NAGVMQNPRHLVRRRGQEARLRCSPMKGHSHVYWYRQLPEEGLKFMVYLQKENIIDESGMPKERFSAEFPKEGPSILRIQQVVRGDSAAYFCASSGTGTLFKNIQYFGAGTRLSVL.

CDR3 residues: CASSLPQTYYEQYF. CDR3 DNA: TGTGCCAGCAGCTTACCACAGACCTACTACGAGCAGTACTTC. This sequence joins TRBV7-9 and TRBJ2-7; D unclear. The CDR3 covers 14 residues. V lost 2 bases and J 3 bases, leaving 11 bases between the germline ends. Germline values: CDR1 SEHNR, CDR2 FQNEAQ (reference sequence).

This chain connects TRBV27 to TRBJ1-1, with 10 positions matching TRBD1. The CDR3 extends over 17 amino acids. The junction had 9 bases not matched to a gene; V was cut back by 2 bases and J by 3 bases. CDR1 is MNHEY and CDR2 is SMNVEV in the germline V gene (reference sequence). The CDR3 DNA reads as TGTGCCAGCAGTTTAAGACAGGGGGCGTGGGTTTACACTGAAGCTTTCTTT. Translating gives CASSLRQGAWVYTEAFF.

A remark on this clone: The junction and the germline gene differ at one end; a read error may be behind it. This chain connects TRBV19 to TRBJ2-3, with 7 bases matching TRBD1. From germline, CDR1 is LNHDA and CDR2 SQIVND (reference sequence). This CDR3 comprises 12 residues. The CDR3 DNA reads TGTGCCAGTACCATCGGGACAGCTACGCTTCGTTTT. Protein sequence: CASTIGTATLRF.

This chain joins TRBV13 and TRBJ2-6; 10 nucleotides match TRBD1. The CDR3 is 18 residues long. Germline-derived CDR1 and CDR2 are PRHDT and FYEKMQ (reference sequence). J was trimmed by 3 bases and V by 4 bases; bases with no gene match: 9. The CDR3 DNA sequence: TGTGCCAGCAGCTCCGCCGAGACAGGGGGCCGTGGGGCCAACGTCCTGACTTTC. Protein sequence: CASSSAETGGRGANVLTF.

Ten or more counts support this clone. This sequence joins TRBV11-3 and TRBJ1-1; no firm D call. Germline loops: CDR1 SGHNT, CDR2 YENEEA. This CDR3 is 13 amino acids long. V lost 4 bases, J lost 1 base, and 7 bases lay in between. The CDR3 loop reads CASSSLSNTEAFF. The CDR3 DNA is TGTGCCAGCAGCTCGTTGTCGAACACTGAAGCTTTCTTT.

This chain joins TRBV5-1 and TRBJ2-1, with D maybe TRBD1 (5 bases). V lost 3 bases and J lost 6, with 10 bases in between. The CDR3 extends over 13 amino acids. Germline values: CDR1 SGHRS, CDR2 YFSETQ. CDR3 sequence: CASSSLTVNEQFF. The CDR3 DNA reads as TGCGCCAGCAGCTCGCTGACAGTCAATGAGCAGTTCTTC.

J is TRBJ2-7 and V is TRBV7-9, with a tentative D call TRBD2 (5 bases). The CDR3 runs 12 residues. Per germline, CDR1 SEHNR and CDR2 FQNEAQ (reference sequence). V lost 3 bases to trimming and J lost 9 bases, with 12 bases between them. CDR3 sequence (DNA): TGTGCCAGCAGCTTTCCGGGTAGCGTGCAGTACGTC. Encoded protein: CASSFPGSVQYV.

The chain has TRBV27 and TRBJ2-1, with 9 bases lining up with TRBD1. V shed 5 bases and J 0 bases; nucleotides not matched to a gene: 11. The V gene's germline CDR1 is MNHEY and CDR2 SMNVEV (reference sequence). This CDR3 comprises 18 residues. CDR3 amino acids: CASSGRDRVDSSYNEQFF. The CDR3 DNA sequence: TGTGCCAGCAGTGGCCGGGACAGGGTAGATTCCTCCTACAATGAGCAGTTCTTC.

This clone has ten or more counts. This chain links TRBV30 with TRBJ2-3; no definite D call. In germline, CDR1 is GTSNPN, CDR2 SVGIG (reference sequence). The CDR3 spans 14 residues. Trimming shortened V by 4 bases and J by 6 bases, and 17 bases separated the two germline ends. The CDR3 here is CAWTRGTLWDTQYF. The DNA for the CDR3 is TGTGCCTGGACGAGAGGTACCTTATGGGATACGCAGTATTTT.

The chain links TRBV6-4 to TRBJ1-1; TRBD1 matches 9 bases. V shed 7 bases and J 8 bases; nucleotides not matched to a gene: 5. CDR1 MRHNA and CDR2 SNTAGT come from the germline V gene. This CDR3 is 12 amino acids long. The CDR3 protein is CASIPGQGEAFF. The CDR3 nucleotides are TGTGCCAGCATTCCGGGACAGGGAGAAGCTTTCTTT.

The chain uses TRBV5-1 and TRBJ2-1; 11 bases match TRBD2. The J segment lost 1 base and the V segment lost 5 bases, leaving 8 bases of the junction unmatched. The CDR3 is made up of 17 amino acids. Germline V lookup: CDR1 SGHRS, CDR2 YFSETQ. CDR3 DNA sequence: TGCGCCAGCAGGCGGGAGACTAGCGGGGTTTCCTACAATGAGCAGTTCTTC. This encodes CASRRETSGVSYNEQFF.

The chain carries TRBV11-2 and TRBJ2-7; the match to TRBD1 covers 7 bases. Germline CDR1 is SGHAT and CDR2 is FQNNGV. The V segment lost 8 bases and the J segment 0 bases; nucleotides outside the gene matches: 7. This CDR3 has 14 amino acids. The CDR3 bases are TGTGCCAGCGGTCTGACAGGGCTCTCCTACGAGCAGTACTTC. It is translated as CASGLTGLSYEQYF.

This clone was picked up a small number of times. The genes are TRBV27 and TRBJ2-1; D is perhaps TRBD2 (6 bases). The CDR3 runs to 16 residues. Germline CDR1 is MNHEY and CDR2 is SMNVEV (reference sequence). V was pared by 3 bases and J by 0 bases, with 12 bases between. The CDR3 spells CASSFGSGRSYNEQFF. CDR3 sequence (DNA): TGTGCCAGCAGTTTCGGGAGCGGACGCTCCTACAATGAGCAGTTCTTC.

This clone has a handful of counts. The chain carries TRBV6-1 and TRBJ1-2, with a weak D call TRBD1 (5 bases). Between the trimmed V and J ends, which lost 9 bases and 6 bases, there was a span of 20 bases. The CDR3 is 14 amino acids. The germline V gene has CDR1 MNHNS and CDR2 SASEGT. In DNA form, the CDR3 reads TGTGCCAGTAATATCAGGGCCTTAGGACATGGCTACACCTTC. Translating it yields CASNIRALGHGYTF.

The chain carries TRBV5-4 and TRBJ2-7, with 8 bases aligning to TRBD2. Germline lookup yields CDR1 SGHNT and CDR2 YYREEE (reference sequence). Unmatched junction bases numbered 7, after V lost 1 base and J lost 10 bases. This CDR3 contains 13 residues. The CDR3 coding sequence is TGTGCCAGCAGCTTGCTGGGAGCGGGGGCTCAGTACTTC. Translation: CASSLLGAGAQYF. Full variable domain (remainder filled in from reference TRBV5-4 and TRBJ2-7): ETGVTQSPTHLIKTRGQQVTLRCSSQSGHNTVSWYQQALGQGPQFIFQYYREEENGRGNFPPRFSGLQFPNYSSELNVNALELDDSALYLCASSLLGAGAQYFGPGTRLTVT.

This clone was observed once. The chain couples TRBV6-1 to TRBJ2-1; TRBD2 agrees at 8 bases. The germline gives CDR1 MNHNS, CDR2 SASEGT. The CDR3 length is 15 residues. Unmatched junction bases numbered 10, after V lost 9 bases and J lost 3 bases. The CDR3 here is CASGPPGLVYNEQFF. The DNA for the CDR3 is TGTGCCAGTGGACCCCCGGGACTAGTCTACAATGAGCAGTTCTTC.

The J gene is TRBJ1-6, the V gene TRBV6-5; tentative D call: TRBD1 (5 bases). With 10 bases removed from V and 6 bases from J, the gap between germline ends came to 10 bases. CDR3 length equals 12 residues. Germline V gene sequence: CDR1 MNHEY, CDR2 SVGAGI. This chain's CDR3 is CATSGGNSPLHF. In DNA form, the CDR3 reads TGTGCCACCTCGGGGGGTAATTCACCCCTCCACTTT.

This clone was detected only a few times. The chain is built from TRBV29-1 and TRBJ2-6; no clear D. Germline values: CDR1 SQVTM, CDR2 ANQGSEA. The length of the CDR3 is 13 residues. V was clipped by 4 bases and J by 0 bases, with 4 bases between them. CDR3 protein: CSVGSSGANVLTF. Here the CDR3 DNA reads TGCAGCGTTGGCAGCTCTGGGGCCAACGTCCTGACTTTC.

The rearrangement links TRBV10-2 to TRBJ1-2; 8 bases line up with TRBD1. From germline, CDR1 is WSHSY and CDR2 SAAADI. V trimming: 8 bases; J trimming: 0 bases; junction bases outside the gene matches: 2. This CDR3 has 13 amino acids. The CDR3 DNA sequence: TGCGCCAGCGGACAGGGTCCTAACTATGGCTACACCTTC. Translating it yields CASGQGPNYGYTF.

The genes are TRBV4-1 and TRBJ2-6; D gene uncertain. The CDR3 is made up of 13 amino acids. The germline V gene has CDR1 MGHRA and CDR2 YSYEKL. With 8 bases removed from V and 2 bases from J, the gap between germline ends came to 7 bases. CDR3 DNA sequence: TGCGCCAGCGGCACTGCTGGGGCCAACGTCCTGACTTTC. Its translation: CASGTAGANVLTF.